The present T cell receptor beta chain was sequenced within a study of shared clonotypes between healthy human individuals. Looking at the study overall: Per donor, three plates held CD4 naive cells, three held CD4 memory, two held CD8 naive and one held CD8 memory.

Selected positively for CCR7 and CD45RO-negative, naive CD8 cells excluded terminally differentiated effector memory CD45RA+ cells. This clone showed up just once. Measured with immunoSEQ multiplex PCR; TCRdb has only the in-frame clones, and not every one. The sample includes roughly 2.1 million clones, more than 85% of them seen just once. This sequence was found in a man younger than 35 in good health. Some clones in this sample may be carry-over from other donors' samples. Material for sequencing was naive CD8+ T cells from PBMCs.

CDR3 sequence (DNA): TGTGCCAGCAGCTTGCTGACAGGGAGCTCTCACTATGGCTACACCTTC. Translating gives CASSLLTGSSHYGYTF. The rearrangement joins TRBV7-2 to TRBJ1-2, with 7 bases matching TRBD1. Germline values: CDR1 SGHTA, CDR2 FQGNSA. V dropped 3 bases and J dropped 3; count of bases not matched to a gene: 10. This CDR3 is built from 16 residues.